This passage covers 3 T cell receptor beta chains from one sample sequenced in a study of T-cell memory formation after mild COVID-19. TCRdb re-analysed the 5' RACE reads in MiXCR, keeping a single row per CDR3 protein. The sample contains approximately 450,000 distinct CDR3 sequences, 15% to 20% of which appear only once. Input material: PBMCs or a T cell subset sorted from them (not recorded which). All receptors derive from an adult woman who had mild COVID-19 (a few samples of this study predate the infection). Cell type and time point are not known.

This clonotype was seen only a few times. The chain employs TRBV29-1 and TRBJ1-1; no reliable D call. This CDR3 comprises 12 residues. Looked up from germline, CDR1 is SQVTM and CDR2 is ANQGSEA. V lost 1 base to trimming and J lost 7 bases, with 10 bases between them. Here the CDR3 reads CSVEVGRLEAFF. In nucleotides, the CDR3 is TGCAGCGTTGAAGTAGGACGGCTTGAAGCTTTCTTT.

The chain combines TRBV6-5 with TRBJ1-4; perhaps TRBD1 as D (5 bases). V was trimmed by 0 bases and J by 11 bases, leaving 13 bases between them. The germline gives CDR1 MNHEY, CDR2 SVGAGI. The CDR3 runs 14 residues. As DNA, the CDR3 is TGTGCCAGCAGTTACTCCCGGGGCAGGGTCAAACTGTTTTTT. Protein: CASSYSRGRVKLFF.

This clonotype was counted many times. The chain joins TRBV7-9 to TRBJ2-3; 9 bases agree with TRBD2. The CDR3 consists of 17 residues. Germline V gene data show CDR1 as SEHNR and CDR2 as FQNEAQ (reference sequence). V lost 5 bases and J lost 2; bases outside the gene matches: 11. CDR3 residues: CASSRGGDRTNTDTQYF. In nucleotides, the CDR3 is TGTGCCAGCAGCCGCGGGGGGGACCGGACTAACACAGATACGCAGTATTTT.